A single sample gave rise to the 9 T cell receptor beta chains below, sequenced in a study of cytomegalovirus exposure and HLA in healthy donors. Researchers ran the PCR with 60 Vbeta and 13 Jbeta primers. Clones were sequenced by immunoSEQ multiplex PCR, and TCRdb holds only the in-frame ones, with some missing. In total, the table holds some 64,000 clones. Sequences were obtained from PBMCs. The receptors stem from a woman in her twenties or thirties in good health and CMV-seronegative.

J is TRBJ2-7 and V is TRBV5-8; D gene unclear. The CDR3 covers 11 residues. Trimming shortened V by 2 bases and J by 5 bases, and 5 bases separated the two germline ends. Germline V gene lookup returns CDR1 SGHTS and CDR2 YDEGEE. The CDR3 DNA is TGTGCCAGCAGCTTCGGTAACGAGCAGTACTTC. Translated: CASSFGNEQYF.

V gene TRBV28 combines with J gene TRBJ2-4; TRBD1 agrees at 7 bases. After removal of 6 bases from V and 8 bases from J, the junction contained 4 bases not matched to a gene. CDR3 size: 12 residues. The germline gives CDR1 MDHEN, CDR2 SYDVKM. DNA of the CDR3: TGTGCCAGCAGCCCTACAGGGGACATTCAGTACTTC. Translated: CASSPTGDIQYF.

The chain recombines TRBV6-1 with TRBJ2-7; D call uncertain. This CDR3 is built from 11 residues. Looked up from germline, CDR1 is MNHNS and CDR2 is SASEGT. V was cut by 5 bases and J by 2 bases, with 4 bases left in between. The CDR3 nucleotides are TGTGCCAGCAGTCCGGCCTACGAGCAGTACTTC. Translating gives CASSPAYEQYF.

The V call is TRBV10-2, the J call TRBJ1-4; 9 bases align to TRBD1. From germline, CDR1 is WSHSY and CDR2 SAAADI. The J segment lost 8 bases and the V segment lost 6 bases, leaving 10 bases of the junction unmatched. The CDR3 loop spans 15 amino acids. This CDR3 is CASRGQGLTGEKLFF. In nucleotides, the CDR3 is TGCGCCAGCAGGGGACAGGGCTTAACGGGAGAAAAACTGTTTTTT.

This chain uses TRBV2 with TRBJ2-7; TRBD2 is a possible D gene (6 bases). V lost 10 bases, J lost 0 bases, and 19 bases lay in between. Looked up from germline, CDR1 is SNHLY and CDR2 is FYNNEI. This CDR3 is 15 amino acids long. CDR3 protein: CAIPFPSDSSYEQYF. DNA of the CDR3: TGTGCCATCCCATTCCCTAGCGACAGCTCCTACGAGCAGTACTTC.

The chain links TRBV5-1 to TRBJ1-1, with D uncertain. CDR3 size: 14 residues. Trimming stripped 1 base from V and 3 bases from J, with 10 bases between. Germline-derived CDR1 and CDR2 are SGHRS and YFSETQ. The CDR3 reads CASSLSPFHTEAFF. CDR3 bases: TGCGCCAGCAGCTTGTCTCCGTTTCACACTGAAGCTTTCTTT.

The chain combines TRBV28 with TRBJ2-2, with TRBD1 identical over 9 bases. After removal of 8 bases from V and 4 bases from J, the junction contained 14 bases not matched to a gene. The germline V gene has CDR1 MDHEN and CDR2 SYDVKM. CDR3 length equals 17 residues. CDR3 protein: CASGTGATGGSTGELFF. CDR3 nucleotides: TGTGCCAGCGGAACGGGGGCCACAGGGGGCAGCACCGGGGAGCTGTTTTTT.

The gene calls are TRBV6-5 and TRBJ1-5; TRBD1 aligns across 7 bases. Germline assignment: CDR1 MNHEY and CDR2 SVGAGI. CDR3 length equals 13 residues. V shed 6 bases and J 7 bases; nucleotides not matched to a gene: 6. CDR3 in amino acids: CASSPDRAQPQHF. The DNA of the CDR3 is TGTGCCAGCAGCCCCGACAGGGCCCAGCCCCAGCATTTT.

The chain is built from TRBV5-1 and TRBJ2-5; a weak D match, TRBD2 (6 bases). Between the trimmed V and J ends, which lost 4 bases and 4 bases, there was a span of 14 bases. The CDR3 contains 14 residues. Germline values: CDR1 SGHRS, CDR2 YFSETQ. This CDR3 reads CASSPGTAGETQYF. Here the CDR3 DNA reads TGCGCCAGCAGCCCCGGGACTGCGGGAGAGACCCAGTACTTC. Full variable domain (outside the CDR3, taken from reference TRBV5-1 and TRBJ2-5): KAGVTQTPRYLIKTRGQQVTLSCSPISGHRSVSWYQQTPGQGLQFLFEYFSETQRNKGNFPGRFSGRQFSNSRSEMNVSTLELGDSALYLCASSPGTAGETQYFGPGTRLLVL.